These T cell receptor beta chains were read from a single sample in a study of blood T cell repertoires in COVID-19. The data were produced by immunoSEQ multiplex PCR, yet TCRdb's version contains in-frame clones alone and is incomplete. The repertoire holds fewer than 200,000 clones, with 88% as singletons. The material sequenced was peripheral blood. The receptors were gathered from a man between 60 and 70 years old with acute or convalescent COVID-19. Both conserved end residues are part of each CDR3. The order of the fields is clone size, V gene, J gene, D gene, CDR3 protein, CDR3 DNA. D genes are given only for firm matches. Size tells how often a clone was seen (once, few, many) or the class of an expanded clone, and some rows leave it out.

>.|TRBV10-3|TRBJ2-1|TRBD2
CAAASGSYNEQFF
TGTGCCGCCGCTAGCGGGAGTTACAATGAGCAGTTCTTC
>.|TRBV27|TRBJ2-1|.
CASSLIETGVHEQFF
TGTGCCAGCAGTTTAATCGAGACAGGTGTCCATGAGCAGTTCTTC
>.|TRBV28|TRBJ1-5|TRBD1
CASSYRGAGGFNQPQHF
TGTGCCAGCAGCTACCGCGGGGCAGGGGGTTTTAATCAGCCCCAGCATTTT
>.|TRBV3-1/TRBV3-2|TRBJ2-2|.
CASSQGAPNTGELFF
TGTGCCAGCAGCCAAGGAGCCCCGAACACCGGGGAGCTGTTTTTT
>once|TRBV27|TRBJ2-5|.
CASSLQNRGGETQYF
TGTGCCAGCAGTTTACAGAACAGGGGAGGAGAGACCCAGTACTTC
>.|TRBV9|TRBJ2-1|.
CASSVDETDFSYNEQFF
TGTGCCAGCAGCGTAGATGAGACAGATTTTTCCTACAATGAGCAGTTCTTC
>.|TRBV5-6|TRBJ1-3|.
CASSSLGQMDSGNTIYF
TGTGCCAGCAGCTCACTAGGACAGATGGACTCTGGAAACACCATATATTTT
>.|TRBV7-3|TRBJ1-1|.
CASSLNAGNTEAFF
TGTGCCAGCAGCTTAAATGCAGGGAACACTGAAGCTTTCTTT
>.|TRBV11-3|TRBJ1-1|.
CASSLFRAQNTEAFF
TGTGCCAGCAGCTTATTCAGGGCGCAGAACACTGAAGCTTTCTTT
>.|TRBV30|TRBJ1-5|TRBD1
CAWSVPSWTGLPNQPQHF
TGTGCCTGGAGTGTGCCCAGTTGGACAGGGCTACCTAATCAGCCCCAGCATTTT
>.|TRBV12-3/TRBV12-4|TRBJ1-5|.
CASSSSAGQPQHF
TGTGCCAGCAGTTCCTCCGCAGGACAGCCCCAGCATTTT
>.|TRBV9|TRBJ1-2|.
CASSVAVGEGGYTF
TGTGCCAGCAGCGTAGCTGTGGGTGAGGGAGGCTACACCTTC
>.|TRBV5-1|TRBJ1-2|TRBD1
CASSLQPGQGVDYTF
TGCGCCAGCAGCCTTCAACCGGGACAGGGGGTGGACTACACCTTC
>.|TRBV7-2|TRBJ1-2|.
CAISGFGYTF
TGTGCCATTTCGGGGTTTGGCTACACCTTC
>once|TRBV20-1|TRBJ2-7|.
CSASSGSNYEQYF
TGCAGTGCTAGTAGCGGATCCAACTACGAGCAGTACTTC
>.|TRBV7-2|TRBJ1-6|.
CASRGAGNNSPLHF
TGTGCCAGCAGGGGCGCGGGGAATAATTCACCCCTCCACTTT
>.|TRBV5-6|TRBJ2-3|TRBD2
CASSLGAGVTDTQYF
TGTGCCAGCAGCTTGGGCGCGGGGGTCACAGATACGCAGTATTTT
>once|TRBV5-6|TRBJ2-1|.
CASSFLHNEQFF
TGTGCCAGCAGCTTTCTTCACAATGAGCAGTTCTTC